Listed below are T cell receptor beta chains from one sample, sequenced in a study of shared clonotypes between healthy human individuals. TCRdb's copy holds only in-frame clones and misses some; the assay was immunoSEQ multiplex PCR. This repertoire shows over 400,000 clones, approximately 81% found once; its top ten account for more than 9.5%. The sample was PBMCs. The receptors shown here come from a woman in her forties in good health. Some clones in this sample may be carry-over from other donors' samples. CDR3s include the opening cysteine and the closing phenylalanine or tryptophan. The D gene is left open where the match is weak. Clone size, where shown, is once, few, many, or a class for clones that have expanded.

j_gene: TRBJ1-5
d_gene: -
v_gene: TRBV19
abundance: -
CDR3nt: TGTGCCAGTAGTCCCGGGGCAGCGAGTGCCGATTATAGCAATCAGCCCCAGCATTTT
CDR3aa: CASSPGAASADYSNQPQHF

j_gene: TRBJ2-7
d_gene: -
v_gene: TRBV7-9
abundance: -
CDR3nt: TGTGCCAGCAGCCCTAGGGACTACGAGCAGTACTTC
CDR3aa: CASSPRDYEQYF

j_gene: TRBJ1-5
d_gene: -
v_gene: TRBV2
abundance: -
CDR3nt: TGTGCCAGCAGTAGAAGTAATCAGCCCCAGCATTTT
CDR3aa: CASSRSNQPQHF

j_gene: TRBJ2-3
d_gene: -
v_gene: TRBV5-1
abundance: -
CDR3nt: TGCGCCAGCAGAGTAGGGGCGGGCGGAACCACAGATACGCAGTATTTT
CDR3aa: CASRVGAGGTTDTQYF

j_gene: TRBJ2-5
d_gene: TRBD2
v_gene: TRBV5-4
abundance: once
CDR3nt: TGTGCCAGCAGCTTGGCGACTAGCGGCCAAGAGACCCAGTACTTC
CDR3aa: CASSLATSGQETQYF

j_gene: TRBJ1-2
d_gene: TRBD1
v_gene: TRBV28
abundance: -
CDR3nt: TGTGCCAGCAGTGAAGGGACAGGGCTTGGCTACACCTTC
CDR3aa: CASSEGTGLGYTF

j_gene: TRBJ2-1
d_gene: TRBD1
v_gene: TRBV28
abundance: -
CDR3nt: TGTGCCAGCGAGGAGCAGGACAGGGACAATGAGCAGTTCTTC
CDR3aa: CASEEQDRDNEQFF

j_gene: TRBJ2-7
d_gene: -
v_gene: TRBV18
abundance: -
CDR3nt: TGTGCCAGCTCAAAAATTATAGTTGGAATGGGTGAGCAGTACTTC
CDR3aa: CASSKIIVGMGEQYF

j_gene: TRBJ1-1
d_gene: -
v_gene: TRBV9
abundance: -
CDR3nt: TGTGCCAGCAGCTCACAAGCCGGGGTGTTTACTGAAGCTTTCTTT
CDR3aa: CASSSQAGVFTEAFF

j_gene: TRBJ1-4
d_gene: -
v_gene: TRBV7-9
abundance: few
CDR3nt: TGTGCCAGCAGCCTAGCCCCTGGATTGAATGAAAAACTGTTTTTT
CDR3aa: CASSLAPGLNEKLFF

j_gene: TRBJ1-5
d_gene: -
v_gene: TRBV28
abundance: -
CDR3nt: TGTGCCAGCAGTTTATGCGGCGTGTGGGATCAGCCCCAGCATTTT
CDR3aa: CASSLCGVWDQPQHF

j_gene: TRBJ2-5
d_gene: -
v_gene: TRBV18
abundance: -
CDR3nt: TGTGCCAGCTCACCAGGGCAGGGGATTGAGACCCAGTACTTC
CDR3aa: CASSPGQGIETQYF

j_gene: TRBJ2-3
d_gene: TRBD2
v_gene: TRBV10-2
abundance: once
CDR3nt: TGCGCCAGCACAGCTAGCGGGTCAGATACGCAGTATTTT
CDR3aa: CASTASGSDTQYF

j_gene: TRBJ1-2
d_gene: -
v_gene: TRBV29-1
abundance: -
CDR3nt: TGCAGCGTTAAAAGTACTAACTATGGCTACACCTTC
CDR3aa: CSVKSTNYGYTF

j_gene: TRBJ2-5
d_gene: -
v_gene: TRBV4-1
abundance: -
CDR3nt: TGCGCCAGCAGCCAAGATTCTCGAAACCAAGAGACCCAGTACTTC
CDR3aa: CASSQDSRNQETQYF

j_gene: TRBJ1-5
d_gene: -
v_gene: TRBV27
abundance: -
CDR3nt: TGTGCCAGCAGTTTAGAGCTACCGGGACGGCCGGGCGGTCAGCCCCAGCATTTT
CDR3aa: CASSLELPGRPGGQPQHF

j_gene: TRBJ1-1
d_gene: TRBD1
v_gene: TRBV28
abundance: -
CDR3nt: TGTGCCAGCAGTTTATTGAAGTTGGGACAGTCGAACACTGAAGCTTTCTTT
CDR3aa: CASSLLKLGQSNTEAFF

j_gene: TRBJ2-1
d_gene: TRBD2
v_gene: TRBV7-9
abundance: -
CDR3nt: TGTGCCAGCAGCCCCGGGACTAGCGGTTACTACAATGAGCAGTTCTTC
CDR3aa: CASSPGTSGYYNEQFF

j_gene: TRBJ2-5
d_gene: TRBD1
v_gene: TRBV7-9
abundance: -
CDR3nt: TGTGCCAGCAGCATCGGGACAGGCCGCCAAGAGACCCAGTACTTC
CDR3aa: CASSIGTGRQETQYF

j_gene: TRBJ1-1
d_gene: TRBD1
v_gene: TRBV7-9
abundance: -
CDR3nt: TGTGCCAGCAGCTCAACAGGGGCTGAAGCTTTCTTT
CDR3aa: CASSSTGAEAFF

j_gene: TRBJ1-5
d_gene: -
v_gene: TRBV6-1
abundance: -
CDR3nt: TGTGCCAGCAGTGAAGTCTCAGGGGTTCAGCCCCAGCATTTT
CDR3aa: CASSEVSGVQPQHF

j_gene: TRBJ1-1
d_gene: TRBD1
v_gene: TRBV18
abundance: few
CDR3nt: TGTGCCAGCTTTCCGACAGGGGCGAACACTGAAGCTTTCTTT
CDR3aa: CASFPTGANTEAFF

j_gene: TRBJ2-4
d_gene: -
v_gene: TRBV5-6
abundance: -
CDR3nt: TGTGCCAGCAGCAAGGCGGGGCTGAGCATTCAGTACTTC
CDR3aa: CASSKAGLSIQYF

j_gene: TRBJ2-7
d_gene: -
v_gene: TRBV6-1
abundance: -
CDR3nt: TGTGCCAGCAGTGAAGGGAGTTACGAGCAGTACTTC
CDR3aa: CASSEGSYEQYF

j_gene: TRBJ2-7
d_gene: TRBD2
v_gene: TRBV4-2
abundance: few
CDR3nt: TGTGCCAGCAGCCAAGACCTGACGGGGGAGGGTAGCTACGAGCAGTACTTC
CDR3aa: CASSQDLTGEGSYEQYF

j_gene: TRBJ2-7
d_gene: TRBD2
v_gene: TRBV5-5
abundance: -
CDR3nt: TGTGCCAGCAGTAACATGATAACTAGCGGGAACTACGAGCAGTACTTC
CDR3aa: CASSNMITSGNYEQYF

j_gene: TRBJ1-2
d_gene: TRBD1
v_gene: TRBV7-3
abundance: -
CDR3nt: TGTGCCAGCAGCCGGACTGACAGGGACTATGGCTACACCTTC
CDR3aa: CASSRTDRDYGYTF

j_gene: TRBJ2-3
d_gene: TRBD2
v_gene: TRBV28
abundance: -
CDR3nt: TGTGCCAGCAGTTTAACCCTCGGACTAGCGGGAGGAGATACGCAGTATTTT
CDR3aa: CASSLTLGLAGGDTQYF

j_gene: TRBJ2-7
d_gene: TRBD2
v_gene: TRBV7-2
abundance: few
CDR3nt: TGTGCCAGCAGCTTATTCACTAGCGGGGACTACGAGCAGTACTTC
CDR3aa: CASSLFTSGDYEQYF

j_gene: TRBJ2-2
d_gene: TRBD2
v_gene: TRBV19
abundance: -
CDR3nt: TGTGCCAGTAGACTGGGACTAGCGGGAGGTGGTACCGGGGAGCTGTTTTTT
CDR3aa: CASRLGLAGGGTGELFF

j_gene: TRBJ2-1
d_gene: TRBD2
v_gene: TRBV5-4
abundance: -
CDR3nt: TGTGCCAGCAGCTTAGGTCTAGCGGGATCCTCCTACAATGAGCAGTTCTTC
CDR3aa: CASSLGLAGSSYNEQFF

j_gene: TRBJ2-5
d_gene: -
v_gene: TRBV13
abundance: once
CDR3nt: TGTGCCAGCAGCCTTTCTAGTGGGACAGAGACCCAGTACTTC
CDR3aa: CASSLSSGTETQYF

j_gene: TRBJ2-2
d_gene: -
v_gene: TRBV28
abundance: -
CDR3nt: TGTGCCAGCAGTTTAAGGTGGCAGGCAGGGGAGCTGTTTTTT
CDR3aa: CASSLRWQAGELFF

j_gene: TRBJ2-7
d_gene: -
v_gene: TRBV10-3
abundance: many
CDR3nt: TGTGCCATCAGTGAGAGCGACGAGCAGTACTTC
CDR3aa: CAISESDEQYF

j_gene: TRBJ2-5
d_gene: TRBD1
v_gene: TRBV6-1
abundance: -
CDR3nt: TGTGCCAGCAGCAGGGACAGGGCGGAGACCCAGTACTTC
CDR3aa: CASSRDRAETQYF

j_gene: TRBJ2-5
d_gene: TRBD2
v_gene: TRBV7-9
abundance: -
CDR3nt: TGTGCCAGCACCTCAGCGGGAGGGCGAGAGACCCAGTACTTC
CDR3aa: CASTSAGGRETQYF

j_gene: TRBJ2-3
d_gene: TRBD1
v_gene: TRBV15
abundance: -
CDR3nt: TGTGCCACCAGCAGAGGGCAGGGGGACACAGATACGCAGTATTTT
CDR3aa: CATSRGQGDTDTQYF

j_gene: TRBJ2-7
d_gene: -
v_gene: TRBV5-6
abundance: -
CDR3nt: TGTGCCAGCAGCTGGGGCAGCAGCCACGAGCAGTACTTC
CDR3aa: CASSWGSSHEQYF

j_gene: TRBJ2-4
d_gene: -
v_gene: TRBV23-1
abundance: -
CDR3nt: TGCGCCAGAAACTACCGGGACGTCGGACTAAGCCTAGCCAAAAACATTCAGTACTTC
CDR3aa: CARNYRDVGLSLAKNIQYF

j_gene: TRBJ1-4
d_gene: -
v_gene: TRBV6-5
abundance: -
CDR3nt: TGTGCCAGCACCCGGGCCCCTAATGAAAAACTGTTTTTT
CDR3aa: CASTRAPNEKLFF

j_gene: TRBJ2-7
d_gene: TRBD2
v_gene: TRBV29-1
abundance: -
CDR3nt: TGCAGCGTTCTGGGACTAGCCGCATACGAGCAGTACTTC
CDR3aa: CSVLGLAAYEQYF

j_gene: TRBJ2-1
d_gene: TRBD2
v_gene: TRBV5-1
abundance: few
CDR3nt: TGCGCCAGCAGCTCCAAGGGTGGCGGGAGCTACAATGAGCAGTTCTTC
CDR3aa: CASSSKGGGSYNEQFF

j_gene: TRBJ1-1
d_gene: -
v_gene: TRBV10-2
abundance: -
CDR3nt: TGCGCCAGCAGTGACAACTCTCGCGAGAACACTGAAGCTTTCTTT
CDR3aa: CASSDNSRENTEAFF

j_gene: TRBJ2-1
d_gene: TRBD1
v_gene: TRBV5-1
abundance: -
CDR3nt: TGCGCCAGCAGCTTCGGGACAGGGGGACTCGATGAGCAGTTCTTC
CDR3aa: CASSFGTGGLDEQFF

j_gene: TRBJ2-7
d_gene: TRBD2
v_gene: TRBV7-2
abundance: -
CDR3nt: TGTGCCAGCAGCCTGAGCGGGGCGGCCTACGAGCAGTACTTC
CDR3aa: CASSLSGAAYEQYF

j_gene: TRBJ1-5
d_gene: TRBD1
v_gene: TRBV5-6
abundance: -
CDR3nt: TGTGCCAGCAGCTTGTCAGGGGGCGATCAGCCCCAGCATTTT
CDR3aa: CASSLSGGDQPQHF

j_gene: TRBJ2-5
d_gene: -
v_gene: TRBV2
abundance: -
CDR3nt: TGTGCCAGCAGTGGAGACAGTCAAGAGACCCAGTACTTC
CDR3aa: CASSGDSQETQYF